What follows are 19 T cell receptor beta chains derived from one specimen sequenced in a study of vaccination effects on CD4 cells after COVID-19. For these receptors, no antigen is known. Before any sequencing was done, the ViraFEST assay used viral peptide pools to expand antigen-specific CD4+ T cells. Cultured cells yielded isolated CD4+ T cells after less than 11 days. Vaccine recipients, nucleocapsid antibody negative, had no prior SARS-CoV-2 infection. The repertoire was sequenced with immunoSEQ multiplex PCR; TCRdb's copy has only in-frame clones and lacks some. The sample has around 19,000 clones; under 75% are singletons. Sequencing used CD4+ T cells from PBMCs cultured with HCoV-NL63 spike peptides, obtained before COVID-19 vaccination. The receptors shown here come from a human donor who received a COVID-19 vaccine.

Written as DNA, the CDR3 is TGTGCCAGTAGTATAGGAGGGACTGGGGCCAACGTCCTGACTTTC. Protein: CASSIGGTGANVLTF. The rearrangement joins TRBV19 to TRBJ2-6, with D possibly TRBD2 on 5 matching bases. Germline CDR1 LNHDA, CDR2 SQIVND (reference sequence). Trimming pared 1 base from V and 2 bases from J, leaving 6 bases between. CDR3 size: 15 residues.

Here the CDR3 DNA reads TGTGCCAGCAGTGACGGGACCCTCTACGAGCAGTACTTC. Protein: CASSDGTLYEQYF. The V gene is TRBV11-2, the J gene TRBJ2-7, with D perhaps being TRBD1 or TRBD2 (5 bases each). V was shortened by 6 bases and J by 3 bases, with 12 bases between the two germline ends. The CDR3 is 13 residues long. Germline V gives CDR1 SGHAT, CDR2 FQNNGV.

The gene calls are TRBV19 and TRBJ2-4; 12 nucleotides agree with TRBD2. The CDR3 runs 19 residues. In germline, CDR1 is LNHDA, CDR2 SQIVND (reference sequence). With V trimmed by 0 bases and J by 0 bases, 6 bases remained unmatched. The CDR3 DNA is TGTGCCAGTAGTATAGATCCTGGGGGACTAGCGGGAGCCAAAAACATTCAGTACTTC. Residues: CASSIDPGGLAGAKNIQYF.

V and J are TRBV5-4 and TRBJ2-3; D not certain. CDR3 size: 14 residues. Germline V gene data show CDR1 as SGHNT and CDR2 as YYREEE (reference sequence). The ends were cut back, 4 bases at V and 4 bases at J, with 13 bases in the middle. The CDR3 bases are TGTGCCAGCAGCCAGCCTGGCTCGGCAGATACGCAGTATTTT. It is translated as CASSQPGSADTQYF.

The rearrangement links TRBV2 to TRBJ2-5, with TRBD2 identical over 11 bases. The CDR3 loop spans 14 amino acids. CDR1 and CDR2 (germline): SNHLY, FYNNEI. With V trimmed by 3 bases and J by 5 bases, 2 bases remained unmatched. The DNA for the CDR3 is TGTGCCAGCAGTGACTCTAGCGGGGGGGAGACCCAGTACTTC. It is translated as CASSDSSGGETQYF.

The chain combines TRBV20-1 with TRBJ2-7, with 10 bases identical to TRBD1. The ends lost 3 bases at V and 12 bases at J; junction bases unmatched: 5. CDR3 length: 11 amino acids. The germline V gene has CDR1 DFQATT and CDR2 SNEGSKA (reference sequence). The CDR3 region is CSASNGQGVYF. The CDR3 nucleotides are TGCAGTGCTAGCAACGGACAGGGGGTGTACTTC.

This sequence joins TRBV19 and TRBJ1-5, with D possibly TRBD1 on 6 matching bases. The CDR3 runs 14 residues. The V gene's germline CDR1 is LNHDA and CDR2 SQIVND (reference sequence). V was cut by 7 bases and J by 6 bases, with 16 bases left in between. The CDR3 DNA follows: TGTGCCAGTACAGGGGATTTAGGGAGTCAGCCCCAGCATTTT. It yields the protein CASTGDLGSQPQHF.

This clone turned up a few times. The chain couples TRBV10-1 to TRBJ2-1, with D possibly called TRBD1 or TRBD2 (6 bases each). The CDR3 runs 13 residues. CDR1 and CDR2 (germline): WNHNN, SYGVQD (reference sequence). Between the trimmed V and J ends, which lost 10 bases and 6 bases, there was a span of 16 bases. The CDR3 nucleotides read TGCGCCACCTCACCCTCGGGGGCCAATGAGCAGTTCTTC. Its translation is CATSPSGANEQFF.

CDR3: CASSKHITGELFF. CDR3 nucleotide sequence: TGTGCCAGCAGCAAACATATCACCGGGGAGCTGTTTTTT. This chain connects TRBV12-3 or TRBV12-4 to TRBJ2-2; D gene uncertain. V lost 6 bases and J lost 4, with 9 bases in between. This CDR3 has 13 residues.

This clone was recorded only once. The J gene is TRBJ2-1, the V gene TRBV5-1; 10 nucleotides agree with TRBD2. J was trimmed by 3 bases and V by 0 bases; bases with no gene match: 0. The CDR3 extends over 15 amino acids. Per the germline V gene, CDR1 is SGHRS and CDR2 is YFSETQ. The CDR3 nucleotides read TGCGCCAGCAGCTTGGTAGCGGGAGGCTACAATGAGCAGTTCTTC. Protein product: CASSLVAGGYNEQFF. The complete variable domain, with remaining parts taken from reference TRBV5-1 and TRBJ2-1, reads KAGVTQTPRYLIKTRGQQVTLSCSPISGHRSVSWYQQTPGQGLQFLFEYFSETQRNKGNFPGRFSGRQFSNSRSEMNVSTLELGDSALYLCASSLVAGGYNEQFFGPGTRLTVL.

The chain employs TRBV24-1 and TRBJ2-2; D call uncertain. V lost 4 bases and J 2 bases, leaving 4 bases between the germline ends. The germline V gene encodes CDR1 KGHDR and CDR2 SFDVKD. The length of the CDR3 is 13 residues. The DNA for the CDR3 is TGTGCCACCAGTGACCCCAACACCGGGGAGCTGTTTTTT. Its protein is CATSDPNTGELFF.

The CDR3 loop is CASSRDRVNIQYF. The CDR3 DNA sequence: TGTGCCAGCAGCAGGGACAGGGTAAACATTCAGTACTTC. The chain carries TRBV14 and TRBJ2-4, with 9 bases identical to TRBD1. V gave up 5 bases and J gave up 6 bases; unmatched junction bases: 2. The CDR3 spans 13 residues. Germline values: CDR1 SGHDN, CDR2 FVKESK.

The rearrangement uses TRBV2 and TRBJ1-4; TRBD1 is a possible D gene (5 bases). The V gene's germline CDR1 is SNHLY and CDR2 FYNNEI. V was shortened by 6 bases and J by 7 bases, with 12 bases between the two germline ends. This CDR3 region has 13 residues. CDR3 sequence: CASRVGVGEKLFF. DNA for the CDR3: TGTGCCAGCAGGGTGGGGGTTGGTGAAAAACTGTTTTTT.

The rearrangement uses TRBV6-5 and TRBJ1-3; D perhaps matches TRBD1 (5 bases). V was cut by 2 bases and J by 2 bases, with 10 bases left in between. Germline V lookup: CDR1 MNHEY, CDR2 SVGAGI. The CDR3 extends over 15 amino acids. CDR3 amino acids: CASSYGQGAGNTIYF. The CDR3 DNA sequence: TGTGCCAGCAGTTACGGTCAGGGAGCTGGAAACACCATATATTTT.

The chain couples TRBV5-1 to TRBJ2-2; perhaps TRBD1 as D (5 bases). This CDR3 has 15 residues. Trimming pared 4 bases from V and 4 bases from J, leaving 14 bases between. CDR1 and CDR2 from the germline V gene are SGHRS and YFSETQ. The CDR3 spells CASSLNTRGTGELFF. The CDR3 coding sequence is TGCGCCAGCAGCCTGAACACAAGGGGCACCGGGGAGCTGTTTTTT.

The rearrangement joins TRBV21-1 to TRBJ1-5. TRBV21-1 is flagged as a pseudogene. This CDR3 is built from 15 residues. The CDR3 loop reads CASSKGGKGNQPQHF. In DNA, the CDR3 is TGTGCCAGCAGCAAAGGGGGAAAGGGCAATCAGCCCCAGCATTTT.

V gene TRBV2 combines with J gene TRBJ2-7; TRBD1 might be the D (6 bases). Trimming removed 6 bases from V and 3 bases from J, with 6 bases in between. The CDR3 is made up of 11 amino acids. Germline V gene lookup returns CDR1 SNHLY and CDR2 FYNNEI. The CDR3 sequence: CASRGHYEQYF. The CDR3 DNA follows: TGTGCCAGCAGGGGACACTACGAGCAGTACTTC.

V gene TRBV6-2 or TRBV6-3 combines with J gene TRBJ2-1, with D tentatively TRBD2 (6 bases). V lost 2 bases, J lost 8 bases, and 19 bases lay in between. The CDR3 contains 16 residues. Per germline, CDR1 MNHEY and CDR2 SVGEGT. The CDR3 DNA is TGTGCCAGCAGTTACGGGCGGGGCCGGATTCTCGATGAGCAGTTCTTC. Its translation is CASSYGRGRILDEQFF.

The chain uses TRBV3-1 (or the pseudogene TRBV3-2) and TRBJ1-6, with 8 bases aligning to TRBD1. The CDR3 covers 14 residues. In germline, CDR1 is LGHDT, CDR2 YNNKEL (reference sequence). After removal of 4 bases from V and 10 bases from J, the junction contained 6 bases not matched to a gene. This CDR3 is CASSRTGLRSPLHF. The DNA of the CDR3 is TGTGCCAGCAGCCGGACAGGGCTTCGATCACCCCTCCACTTT.